Following are 10 T cell receptor beta chains from one sample sequenced in a study of cytomegalovirus exposure and HLA in healthy donors. 60 Vbeta and 13 Jbeta primers were used in PCR. Clones were sequenced by immunoSEQ multiplex PCR, and TCRdb holds only the in-frame ones, with some missing. The sample includes 70,000 to 85,000 clones, roughly 72% of them seen just once. The material sequenced was PBMCs. The receptors come from a man aged 35 to 55 in good health and CMV-seropositive.

This sequence joins TRBV7-6 and TRBJ2-2; D call uncertain. Looked up from germline, CDR1 is SGHVS and CDR2 is FNYEAQ. V was pared by 1 base and J by 0 bases, with 9 bases between. The CDR3 covers 16 residues. The CDR3 is CASSLGVGSNTGELFF. CDR3 in DNA: TGTGCCAGCAGCTTAGGAGTCGGTTCGAACACCGGGGAGCTGTTTTTT.

The chain has TRBV4-2 and TRBJ1-2; D not resolved. Germline assignment: CDR1 LGHNA and CDR2 YNFKEQ. The CDR3 runs to 14 residues. Trimming cost V 0 bases and J 14 bases, with 19 bases left between them. The CDR3 here is CASSQEGQRSSYTF. The CDR3 coding sequence is TGTGCCAGCAGCCAAGAGGGTCAGCGGTCTTCATATACCTTC.

The chain has TRBV4-2 and TRBJ2-1; 7 positions agree with TRBD2. Germline CDR1 and CDR2: LGHNA and YNFKEQ. The CDR3 length is 22 residues. The trim removed 1 base at V and 0 bases at J, leaving 21 bases unmatched. The DNA for the CDR3 is TGTGCCAGCAGCCAAGTAGGTAGGAGACTAGCTGGAATCCTAAGCTCCTACAATGAGCAGTTCTTC. Amino acid sequence: CASSQVGRRLAGILSSYNEQFF.

The chain employs TRBV6-1 and TRBJ1-2; D call uncertain. CDR3 length equals 13 residues. Germline V lookup: CDR1 MNHNS, CDR2 SASEGT. Trimming took 8 bases from V and 4 from J, leaving 14 bases between them. The CDR3 DNA reads TGTGCCAGCCGGTCGCAATCGGGCTATGGCTACACCTTC. It specifies CASRSQSGYGYTF.

The gene calls are TRBV15 and TRBJ2-4; a possible D gene is TRBD1 (6 bases). Germline V CDR1 and CDR2: LNHNV, YYDKDF (reference sequence). V shed 5 bases and J shed 6 bases, with 14 bases lying between them. The CDR3 contains 14 residues. The CDR3: CATSDSGQGNIQYF. CDR3 bases: TGTGCCACCAGCGATTCGGGACAAGGAAACATTCAGTACTTC.

This chain connects TRBV30 to TRBJ1-1; D is possibly TRBD1 (5 bases). The CDR3 contains 14 residues. V lost 0 bases to trimming and J lost 3 bases, with 11 bases between them. The V gene's germline CDR1 is GTSNPN and CDR2 SVGIG (reference sequence). The DNA of the CDR3 is TGTGCCTGGAGTGTTGGGGGGTCGCACACTGAAGCTTTCTTT. It yields the protein CAWSVGGSHTEAFF. Looking up the rest from reference TRBV30 and TRBJ1-1 gives the full variable domain: SQTIHQWPATLVQPVGSPLSLECTVEGTSNPNLYWYRQAAGRGLQLLFYSVGIGQISSEVPQNLSASRPQDRQFILSSKKLLLSDSGFYLCAWSVGGSHTEAFFGQGTRLTVV.

This rearrangement joins TRBV7-2 to TRBJ2-1, with D perhaps TRBD1 (7 bases). There are 16 residues in the CDR3. V lost 9 bases to trimming and J lost 6 bases, with 24 bases between them. Germline V CDR1 and CDR2: SGHTA, FQGNSA. The CDR3: CASKTRDRVDINEQFF. The CDR3 nucleotides are TGTGCCAGTAAGACGCGGGACAGAGTGGATATCAATGAGCAGTTCTTC. The variable domain in full, completed from reference TRBV7-2 and TRBJ2-1, reads GAGVSQSPSNKVTEKGKDVELRCDPISGHTALYWYRQSLGQGLEFLIYFQGNSAPDKSGLPSDRFSAERTGGSVSTLTIQRTQQEDSAVYLCASKTRDRVDINEQFFGPGTRLTVL.

This clone has a handful of counts. The chain recombines TRBV9 with TRBJ2-7; 7 positions agree with TRBD2. The germline CDR1 and CDR2 sequences are SGDLS and YYNGEE. The CDR3 contains 14 residues. V was pared by 6 bases and J by 4 bases, with 10 bases of the junction left unmatched. CDR3 sequence (DNA): TGTGCCAGCACCCCAACGGGAGGAAATTACGAGCAGTACTTC. Translating gives CASTPTGGNYEQYF.

The gene calls are TRBV4-1 and TRBJ2-2; the match to TRBD1 covers 9 bases. CDR1 MGHRA and CDR2 YSYEKL come from the germline V gene. This CDR3 is 16 amino acids long. Trimming removed 5 bases from V and 9 bases from J; junction bases left unmatched: 13. The chain's CDR3 is CASSSHSGTGWRELFF. The CDR3 DNA reads as TGCGCCAGCAGCTCTCACTCCGGGACAGGGTGGAGGGAGCTGTTTTTT.

J is TRBJ2-2 and V is TRBV6-6, with D possibly being TRBD1 (6 bases). Trimming cost V 6 bases and J 1 base, with 15 bases left between them. Germline values: CDR1 MNHNY, CDR2 SVGAGI (reference sequence). The CDR3 totals 16 residues. This CDR3 is CASRQNRARNTGELFF. CDR3 sequence (DNA): TGTGCCAGCAGACAAAACAGGGCCCGGAACACCGGGGAGCTGTTTTTT.